The rows below give T cell receptor beta chains drawn from one sample of a study of regulatory T cells in long-lasting Graves disease. TCRdb redid the calling of the multiplex PCR reads with MiXCR, one entry per CDR3 protein. The sample carries fewer than 550,000 distinct CDR3 sequences, around a fifth recorded once. Specimen: peripheral blood mononuclear cells (PBMCs), collected when the disease was refractory, from a patient treated with antithyroid drugs. Every receptor here comes from a female donor with Graves disease. The CDR3 runs from the conserved cysteine through the conserved F or W. Fields, in order: clone size, V gene, D gene, J gene, CDR3 protein, CDR3 DNA. A D gene is named only where the DNA matches it firmly. Clone size appears in some rows only: once, few, many, or a class for an expanded clone.

>-|TRBV28|-|TRBJ2-3
CATMPTDTQYF
TGTGCCACCATGCCCACAGATACGCAGTATTTT
>-|TRBV29-1|-|TRBJ1-1
CSVGSNTEAFF
TGCAGCGTTGGCTCGAACACTGAAGCTTTCTTT
>-|TRBV7-9|TRBD2|TRBJ2-2
CASSLRDKLAGTGELFF
TGTGCCAGCAGCTTAAGGGACAAACTAGCGGGCACCGGGGAGCTGTTTTTT
>-|TRBV25-1|TRBD2|TRBJ2-5
CASSVRLAGGGSYQETQYF
TGTGCCAGCAGTGTAAGACTAGCAGGAGGCGGGTCGTACCAAGAGACCCAGTACTTC
>-|TRBV13|TRBD2|TRBJ2-7
CASSSNGLAGGKLPYEQYF
TGTGCCAGCAGCTCCAACGGACTAGCGGGAGGGAAACTGCCCTACGAGCAGTACTTC
>few|TRBV7-2|-|TRBJ1-5
CASSFPSRASGHQPQHF
TGTGCCAGCAGCTTTCCCAGCAGGGCAAGCGGCCATCAGCCCCAGCATTTT
>-|TRBV28|-|TRBJ2-2
CASSLTESTGELFF
TGTGCCAGCAGTTTAACGGAGAGCACCGGGGAGCTGTTTTTT
>many|TRBV28|-|TRBJ1-5
CASNIVSVGSNQPQHF
TGTGCCAGCAACATAGTGTCCGTTGGGAGCAATCAGCCCCAGCATTTT
>-|TRBV6-1|-|TRBJ2-5
CASGGRRGNQETQYF
TGTGCCAGCGGTGGGCGGAGGGGGAACCAAGAGACCCAGTACTTC
>-|TRBV29-1|TRBD1|TRBJ1-1
CSFLGDRGTEAFF
TGCAGCTTCCTTGGAGACAGGGGGACTGAAGCTTTCTTT
>-|TRBV4-1|-|TRBJ2-7
CASSQGSGWRIAYEQYF
TGCGCCAGCAGCCAAGGATCGGGGTGGAGGATAGCCTACGAGCAGTACTTC
>-|TRBV9|-|TRBJ2-5
CASSPRSVWETQYF
TGTGCCAGCTCACCACGTTCGGTGTGGGAGACCCAGTACTTC
>once|TRBV4-1|TRBD2|TRBJ2-5
CASSQGAGTSRETQYF
TGCGCCAGCAGCCAAGGGGCCGGGACTAGCCGGGAGACCCAGTACTTC
>-|TRBV3-1|-|TRBJ1-2
CASRPGLNYGYTF
TGTGCCAGCCGGCCGGGACTCAACTATGGCTACACCTTC
>few|TRBV3-1|-|TRBJ1-6
CASSQVRVGSPLHF
TGTGCCAGCAGCCAAGTTAGGGTGGGATCACCCCTCCACTTT
>many|TRBV12-3/TRBV12-4|-|TRBJ1-5
CASSLYDSNQPQHF
TGTGCCAGCAGTTTATATGATAGCAATCAGCCCCAGCATTTT
>-|TRBV6-2/TRBV6-3|-|TRBJ2-3
CASSETSQQDTQYF
TGTGCCAGCAGTGAAACTAGCCAGCAAGATACGCAGTATTTT
>-|TRBV12-3/TRBV12-4|-|TRBJ2-1
CASSLSRGHPANEQFF
TGTGCCAGCAGTTTATCGCGGGGGCACCCAGCGAATGAGCAGTTCTTC
>few|TRBV24-1|TRBD1|TRBJ2-7
CATSDTRTGSYEQYF
TGTGCCACCAGTGATACACGGACAGGGTCCTACGAGCAGTACTTC
>few|TRBV7-2|-|TRBJ2-7
CASSTAEDPSYEQYF
TGTGCCAGCAGCACGGCCGAGGACCCATCCTACGAGCAGTACTTC
>-|TRBV13|TRBD1|TRBJ1-1
CASSYPGQGGGTEAFF
TGTGCCAGCAGCTACCCAGGACAGGGAGGTGGCACTGAAGCTTTCTTT
>few|TRBV9|-|TRBJ2-5
CASSAAPQETQYF
TGTGCCAGCAGCGCTGCACCCCAAGAGACCCAGTACTTC
>-|TRBV12-3/TRBV12-4|-|TRBJ1-4
CASKLAGATNEKLFF
TGTGCCAGCAAGTTGGCCGGTGCAACTAATGAAAAACTGTTTTTT
>many|TRBV20-1|-|TRBJ2-7
CSASSGEGYEQYF
TGCAGTGCTAGCTCAGGGGAGGGCTACGAGCAGTACTTC
>-|TRBV9|-|TRBJ2-5
CASSRTEGSIQETQYF
TGTGCCAGCAGCAGGACAGAAGGGAGTATCCAAGAGACCCAGTACTTC
>many|TRBV20-1|-|TRBJ1-2
CSAKDLSRYTF
TGCAGTGCTAAGGACCTGAGCCGCTACACCTTC
>-|TRBV20-1|-|TRBJ2-6
CSARDGGDSPSGANVLTF
TGCAGTGCTAGAGATGGGGGGGACAGTCCCTCTGGGGCCAACGTCCTGACTTTC
>-|TRBV20-1|-|TRBJ2-2
CSARGTANTGELFF
TGCAGTGCTAGAGGGACAGCCAACACCGGGGAGCTGTTTTTT
>many|TRBV20-1|-|TRBJ2-5
CSASVSQETQYF
TGCAGTGCTAGCGTCAGTCAAGAGACCCAGTACTTC
>many|TRBV2|TRBD1|TRBJ1-5
CASRDRFRVDQPQHF
TGTGCCAGCAGGGACAGGTTTCGAGTCGATCAGCCCCAGCATTTT
>many|TRBV28|-|TRBJ1-1
CASSSHLRVNTEAFF
TGTGCCAGCAGTTCTCACCTGAGAGTCAACACTGAAGCTTTCTTT
>many|TRBV7-6|-|TRBJ1-3
CASSRGGGNTIYF
TGTGCCAGCAGCCGGGGTGGTGGAAACACCATATATTTT
>-|TRBV19|-|TRBJ1-5
CASSLLGVDSNQPQHF
TGTGCCAGTAGTCTCCTAGGGGTTGATAGCAATCAGCCCCAGCATTTT
>-|TRBV5-1|-|TRBJ2-2
CASRTADGTGELFF
TGCGCCAGCAGGACCGCGGACGGCACCGGGGAGCTGTTTTTT
>-|TRBV20-1|TRBD2|TRBJ2-7
CSAGTSGGAWQYF
TGCAGTGCAGGGACTAGCGGGGGGGCCTGGCAGTACTTC
>-|TRBV18|-|TRBJ1-1
CASSPLSPAEAFF
TGTGCCAGCTCACCCCTCTCACCCGCGGAAGCTTTCTTT
>-|TRBV7-9|-|TRBJ2-7
CASSLVATGASYEQYF
TGTGCCAGCAGCTTAGTCGCAACGGGGGCCTCCTACGAGCAGTACTTC
>-|TRBV4-3|-|TRBJ2-5
CASSQDRFGIQYF
TGCGCCAGCAGCCAAGATAGGTTCGGGATCCAGTACTTC
>-|TRBV12-3/TRBV12-4|TRBD2|TRBJ2-1
CASTLAGLANNNEQFF
TGTGCCAGCACCCTAGCGGGGCTAGCGAACAATAATGAGCAGTTCTTC